The clone carrying this T cell receptor beta chain appeared a few times. Preparation of the TCRbeta library was carried out with unique molecular identifiers. Each CDR3 protein is one row after TCRdb ran MiXCR on the PCR reads. The sample includes hundreds of thousands of distinct CDR3 sequences, 9.5% to 15% of them seen just once. The data originate from a study of T-cell reconstitution after alpha-beta-depleted transplantation in children. Per the germline V gene, CDR1 is SGHVS and CDR2 is FQNEAQ. There are 16 residues in the CDR3. V dropped 8 bases and J dropped 5; count of bases not matched to a gene: 12.

The chain has TRBV7-8 and TRBJ2-1; 10 bases line up with TRBD2. The source was PBMCs from the stem cell graft donor, collected from the stem cell graft. The clonotype comes from a human donor who donated a stem cell graft to a child with acute lymphoblastic leukemia. The CDR3 sequence: CASQLKLAGLHNEQFF. The CDR3 DNA reads TGTGCCAGCCAACTAAAACTAGCGGGGCTACACAATGAGCAGTTCTTC.